This TCR beta chain comes out of a study of T cells expressing NK-cell markers (dated by TCRdb to about 2020). With regard to the full study: In sorted CD3+CD56+NKG2C+, CD3+CD56+NKG2C- and CD3+CD56-NKG2C+ T-cell subsets from several donors, TCR beta-chain repertoires were profiled. Most of the eight sequenced donors were HCMV-seropositive and one was HCMV-seronegative. The eight sequenced donors were randomly selected healthy volunteers, three men and five women. Libraries were sequenced as 2 x 150 bp reads on Illumina HiSeq 2000/2500, MiSeq or NextSeq. What the authors observed across the whole study: In over 5 donors, the dominant CD3+CD56+NKG2C+ clonotypes were among the top 10 CD8+ clonotypes and accounted for roughly 1.0-7.0% of CD8+ T cells. Whether the expanded NKG2C-expressing T cell clones were specific for HCMV antigens was left unclear. Those dominant clonotypes were again the most abundant among CD3+CD56-NKG2C+ cells in a few donors, at about 28.3-60.1%.

The CDR3 numbers 16 residues from cysteine through phenylalanine. The coding DNA is unavailable. The sample was run on an Illumina HiSeq 2000. TCR beta cDNA libraries were made by 5'RACE template switching that added a universal primer site and unique molecular identifiers. Synthesis of cDNA was primed from the TCR beta constant segment and was followed by two consecutive PCR amplification steps. Per the original workflow: Reads were demultiplexed and grouped by UMI with MIGEC, and clonotypes were assembled and quantified with MiTCR. Only TCR cDNA sequences supported by at least two reads were kept to exclude erroneous sequences. Downstream repertoire analysis used the tcR package, and clonotypes were matched across fractions by CDR3 nucleotide sequence plus V segment. Antigen specificity was annotated against VDJdb with VDJmatch, allowing one amino acid substitution in CDR3. The reads went through TCRdb reprocessing, and each CDR3 protein sequence gets one entry with no DNA. V and J calls and clone size were set by TCRdb, not the authors. The sample table includes roughly 350,000 distinct CDR3 sequences. Under 6.5% of the sample is taken by the ten largest.

To determine HCMV serostatus, a commercial ELISA kit was used to detect HCMV-specific IgG in serum. Peripheral blood mononuclear cells were isolated from blood by Ficoll density gradient centrifugation. As regards this clonotype: What antigen it recognizes has not been identified.

The sequence was obtained from a man aged 18 to 70 in good health. The chain is assembled from TRBV12-3 or TRBV12-4 and TRBJ2-4; TCRdb's D gene call, TRBD1, goes unchecked for lack of DNA. Sequenced sample: blood T cells: a sorted CD56 or NKG2C T cell subset, CD4+ or CD8+ T cells, or bulk PBMC T cells (not recorded which). CDR3 protein: CASSNTGGIRQNIQYF.